Listed here are 18 T cell receptor beta chains from one sample, sequenced in a study of early T cells in non-severe SARS-CoV-2 infection. TCRdb analysed the 5' RACE reads with MiXCR anew, one entry per CDR3 protein. The sample yields around 77,000 distinct CDR3 sequences, roughly 12% seen once. This sample comprised whole blood, obtained at baseline. The receptors come from an adult who was a healthcare worker with PCR-confirmed SARS-CoV-2 infection or an uninfected control (not recorded which). The donor label of this sample is uncertain.

This clonotype came up many times. V and J are TRBV4-3 and TRBJ1-4; D remains ambiguous. Germline V gene lookup returns CDR1 LGHNA and CDR2 YSLEER. Trimming shortened V by 0 bases and J by 5 bases, and 10 bases separated the two germline ends. The CDR3 length is 15 residues. Here the CDR3 reads CASSQEGRKNEKLFF. CDR3 DNA sequence: TGCGCCAGCAGCCAAGAAGGACGTAAAAATGAAAAACTGTTTTTT.

This clonotype was detected only a few times. The chain has TRBV29-1 and TRBJ1-2; tentatively, D is TRBD1 (5 bases). The germline V gene encodes CDR1 SQVTM and CDR2 ANQGSEA. Between the trimmed V and J ends, which lost 2 bases and 8 bases, there was a span of 15 bases. The CDR3 runs 13 residues. The CDR3 nucleotides read TGCAGCGTTGAATCAGGGAAAGAGAGCGGCTACACCTTC. It encodes CSVESGKESGYTF.

This clonotype was seen a handful of times. The chain uses TRBV15 and TRBJ2-7, with 9 bases identical to TRBD1. The CDR3 spans 15 residues. CDR1 is LNHNV, CDR2 YYDKDF, per germline (reference sequence). The trim removed 2 bases at V and 1 base at J, leaving 3 bases unmatched. The CDR3 sequence is CATSRLGTGSYEQYF. The CDR3 nucleotides read TGTGCCACCAGCAGACTAGGGACAGGGTCCTACGAGCAGTACTTC.

The chain recombines TRBV11-2 with TRBJ2-4; unclear D gene. Between the trimmed V and J ends, which lost 2 bases and 0 bases, there was a span of 2 bases. The CDR3 spans 13 residues. From germline, CDR1 is SGHAT and CDR2 FQNNGV. CDR3 protein: CASSLRAKNIQYF. The CDR3 DNA is TGTGCCAGCAGCTTACGAGCCAAAAACATTCAGTACTTC.

This clonotype was counted a few times. The genes are TRBV11-1 and TRBJ2-3; 10 bases agree with TRBD1. This CDR3 has 15 residues. Germline CDR1 and CDR2: SGHAT and FQDESV (reference sequence). Trimming removed 6 bases from V and 2 bases from J; junction bases left unmatched: 5. CDR3 in DNA: TGTGCCAGCAGTTCCGGGACAGGGGACACAGATACGCAGTATTTT. Residues: CASSSGTGDTDTQYF.

This clonotype was detected only a few times. The chain recombines TRBV10-3 with TRBJ1-2, with unresolved D. Trimming removed 3 bases from V and 5 bases from J, with 13 bases in between. This CDR3 has 14 residues. CDR1 and CDR2 (germline): ENHRY, SYGVKD. The CDR3 nucleotides are TGTGCCATCAGTGACTCTCTATCGATGTATGGCTACACCTTC. Amino acid sequence: CAISDSLSMYGYTF.

This clonotype has more than one count but fewer than ten. The V and J genes are TRBV6-2 or TRBV6-3 and TRBJ2-1; the D is unclear. The CDR3 extends over 14 amino acids. Germline V gene data show CDR1 as MNHEY and CDR2 as SVGEGT. V was cut by 5 bases and J by 8 bases, with 16 bases left in between. The CDR3 here is CASSHLVNRDEQFF. In nucleotides, the CDR3 is TGTGCCAGCAGTCACCTCGTAAACAGAGATGAGCAGTTCTTC.

CDR3 nucleotide sequence: TGCGCCAGCAGCCCTCCTAGCGGGAGGGCCAATGAGCAGTTCTTC. This gives the protein CASSPPSGRANEQFF. V gene TRBV5-1 combines with J gene TRBJ2-1; 12 bases map to TRBD2. Germline CDR1 reads SGHRS; CDR2 reads YFSETQ. Trimming took 4 bases from V and 6 from J; bases not matched to a gene: 5. The CDR3 sequence is 15 residues long.

The CDR3 here is CAISDQRSGKETQYF. In nucleotides, the CDR3 is TGTGCCATCAGTGACCAGAGGTCAGGGAAAGAGACCCAGTACTTC. The rearrangement uses TRBV10-3 and TRBJ2-5; the D gene is possibly TRBD1 (5 bases). This CDR3 spans 15 amino acids. Trimming cost V 3 bases and J 3 bases, with 14 bases left between them. Germline CDR1 ENHRY, CDR2 SYGVKD.

This clonotype was found many times. V gene TRBV5-5 combines with J gene TRBJ2-7, with 8 bases matching TRBD2. This CDR3 spans 15 amino acids. Trimming took 2 bases from V and 3 from J; bases not matched to a gene: 7. The germline CDR1 and CDR2 sequences are SGHKS and YYEKEE (reference sequence). DNA of the CDR3: TGTGCCAGCAGCTTTCGGGGGGGCGACCTCTACGAGCAGTACTTC. This sequence encodes CASSFRGGDLYEQYF.

This chain connects TRBV7-9 to TRBJ2-6; maybe TRBD1 (5 bases). The CDR3 has 15 amino acids. CDR1 is SEHNR and CDR2 is FQNEAQ in the germline V gene (reference sequence). The V gene lost 4 bases and the J gene lost 0 bases, with 7 bases spanning the gap. CDR3 in amino acids: CASSYRSSGANVLTF. The CDR3 bases are TGTGCCAGCAGCTACAGGAGCTCTGGGGCCAACGTCCTGACTTTC.

The table lists this clonotype with a few counts. This chain joins TRBV10-3 and TRBJ1-1, with 9 bases matching TRBD1. The V and J ends lost 10 bases and 3 bases, in that order; junction bases with no gene match: 9. Germline V gene data show CDR1 as ENHRY and CDR2 as SYGVKD. The CDR3 spans 14 residues. The CDR3 bases are TGTGCCACCGAGGAGACAGGGGGGGACACTGAAGCTTTCTTT. Translated: CATEETGGDTEAFF.

The gene calls are TRBV27 and TRBJ2-3; 12 bases align to TRBD2. The CDR3 is 19 amino acids. Germline trimming cut 5 bases from V and 0 bases from J; bases unmatched to any gene: 12. CDR1 is MNHEY, CDR2 SMNVEV, per germline (reference sequence). The CDR3 region has the DNA TGTGCCAGCAGTCCCATAGGACTAGCGGGGCCGGCTAGCACAGATACGCAGTATTTT. This translates into CASSPIGLAGPASTDTQYF.

The table lists this clonotype with many counts. This chain links TRBV4-1 with TRBJ2-4, with 11 bases that match TRBD2. Germline lookup yields CDR1 MGHRA and CDR2 YSYEKL. The CDR3 has 19 residues. J gave up 7 bases and V 4 bases, and 18 bases lay outside the gene matches. The CDR3 loop reads CASSLILPGLAVLWNIQYF. The CDR3, as DNA: TGCGCCAGCAGCCTTATACTCCCGGGACTAGCGGTGCTTTGGAACATTCAGTACTTC.

In this sample, this clonotype turned up a few times. The chain recombines TRBV12-5 with TRBJ2-7, with D tentatively TRBD1 or TRBD2 (6 bases each). Trimming left V 6 bases short and J 6 bases short, with 21 bases between. CDR3 size: 15 residues. Germline CDR1 and CDR2: LGHNT and FRNRAP. The CDR3 DNA sequence: TGTGCTAGTGGACCAACCCGCACCGGGGGCATCGAGCAGTACTTC. Its translation is CASGPTRTGGIEQYF.

For this clonotype: Given a much more abundant clone one base away, this may be a read error. This rearrangement joins TRBV24-1 to TRBJ1-1; a weak D match, TRBD1 (6 bases). With 8 bases removed from V and 12 bases from J, the gap between germline ends came to 12 bases. The length of the CDR3 is 10 residues. The germline V gene has CDR1 KGHDR and CDR2 SFDVKD. CDR3 protein: CATNQGRTFF. The CDR3 DNA reads TGTGCCACCAACCAGGGGCGGACTTTCTTT.

This clonotype has just a few counts. The chain carries TRBV12-3 or TRBV12-4 and TRBJ1-1; TRBD1 might be the D (5 bases). The CDR3 spans 14 residues. The V end was cut by 5 bases, the J end by 1 base, with 11 bases between. In DNA form, the CDR3 reads TGTGCCAGCAGTAAACGTACAGGGAACACTGAAGCTTTCTTT. Translated: CASSKRTGNTEAFF.

This clonotype was picked up many times. The chain carries TRBV27 and TRBJ2-5; 9 nucleotides align to TRBD1. The V gene end was trimmed by 4 bases and the J gene end by 2 bases; junction bases not matched to a gene: 2. Germline CDR1 reads MNHEY; CDR2 reads SMNVEV (reference sequence). This CDR3 spans 14 amino acids. For the CDR3, the DNA is TGTGCCAGCAGTTCGGACAGGGGACAAGAGACCCAGTACTTC. It encodes CASSSDRGQETQYF.